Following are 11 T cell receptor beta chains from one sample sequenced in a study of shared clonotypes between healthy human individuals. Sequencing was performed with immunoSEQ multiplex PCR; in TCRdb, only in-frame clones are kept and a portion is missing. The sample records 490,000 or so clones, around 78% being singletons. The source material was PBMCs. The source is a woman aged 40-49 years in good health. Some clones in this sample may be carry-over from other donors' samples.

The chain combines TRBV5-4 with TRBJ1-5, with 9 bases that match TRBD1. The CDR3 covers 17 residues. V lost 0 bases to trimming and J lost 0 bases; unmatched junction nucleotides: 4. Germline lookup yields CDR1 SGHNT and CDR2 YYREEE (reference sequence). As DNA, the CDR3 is TGTGCCAGCAGCTTGGGACAGGGGGGGTTTAGCAATCAGCCCCAGCATTTT. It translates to CASSLGQGGFSNQPQHF.

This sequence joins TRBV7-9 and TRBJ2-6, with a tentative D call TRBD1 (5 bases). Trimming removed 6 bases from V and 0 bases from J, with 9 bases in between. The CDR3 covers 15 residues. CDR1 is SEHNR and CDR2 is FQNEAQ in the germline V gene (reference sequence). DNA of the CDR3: TGTGCCAGCAGACGGACATTCTCTGGGGCCAACGTCCTGACTTTC. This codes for CASRRTFSGANVLTF.

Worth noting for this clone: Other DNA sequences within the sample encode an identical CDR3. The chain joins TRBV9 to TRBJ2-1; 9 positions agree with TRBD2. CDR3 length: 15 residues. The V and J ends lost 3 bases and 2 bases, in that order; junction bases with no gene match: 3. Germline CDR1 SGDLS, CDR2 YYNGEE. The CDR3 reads CASSESGGTYNEQFF. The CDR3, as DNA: TGTGCCAGCAGCGAGAGCGGGGGGACCTACAATGAGCAGTTCTTC.

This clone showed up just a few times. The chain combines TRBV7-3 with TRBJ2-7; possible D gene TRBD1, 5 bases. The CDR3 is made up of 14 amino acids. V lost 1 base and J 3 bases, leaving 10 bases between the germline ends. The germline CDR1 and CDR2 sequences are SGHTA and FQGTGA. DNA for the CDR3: TGTGCCAGCAGCTTAAATGCCAGGGACTACGAGCAGTACTTC. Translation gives CASSLNARDYEQYF.

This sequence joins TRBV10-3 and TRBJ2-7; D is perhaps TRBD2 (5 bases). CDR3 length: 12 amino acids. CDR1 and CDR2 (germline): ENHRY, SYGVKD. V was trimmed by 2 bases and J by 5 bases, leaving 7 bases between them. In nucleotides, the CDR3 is TGTGCCATCAGTGAGGTCGGGAACGAGCAGTACTTC. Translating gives CAISEVGNEQYF.

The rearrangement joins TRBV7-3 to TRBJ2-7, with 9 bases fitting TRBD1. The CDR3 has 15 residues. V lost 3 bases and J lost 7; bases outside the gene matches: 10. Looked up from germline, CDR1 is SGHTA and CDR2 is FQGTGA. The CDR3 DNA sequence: TGTGCCAGCAGCTTCGAGCCGGGACAGGGCAGGGAGCAGTACTTC. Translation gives CASSFEPGQGREQYF.

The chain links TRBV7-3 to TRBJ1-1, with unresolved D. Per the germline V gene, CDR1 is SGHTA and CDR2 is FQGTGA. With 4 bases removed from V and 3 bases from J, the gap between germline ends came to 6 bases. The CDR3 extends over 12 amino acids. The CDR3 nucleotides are TGTGCCAGCAGCTCCCGGGACACTGAAGCTTTCTTT. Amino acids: CASSSRDTEAFF.

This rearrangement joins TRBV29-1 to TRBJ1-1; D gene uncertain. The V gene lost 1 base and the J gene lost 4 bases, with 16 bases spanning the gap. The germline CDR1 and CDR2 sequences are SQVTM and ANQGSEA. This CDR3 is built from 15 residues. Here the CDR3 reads CSVEARLSTPTEAFF. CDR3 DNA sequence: TGCAGCGTTGAAGCTAGACTCTCAACCCCCACTGAAGCTTTCTTT.

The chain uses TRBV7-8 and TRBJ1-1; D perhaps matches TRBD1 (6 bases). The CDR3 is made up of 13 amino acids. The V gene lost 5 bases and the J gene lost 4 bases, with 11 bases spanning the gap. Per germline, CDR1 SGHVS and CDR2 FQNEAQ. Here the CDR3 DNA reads TGTGCCAGCAGCCCGACAGGTCGCACTGAAGCTTTCTTT. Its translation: CASSPTGRTEAFF.

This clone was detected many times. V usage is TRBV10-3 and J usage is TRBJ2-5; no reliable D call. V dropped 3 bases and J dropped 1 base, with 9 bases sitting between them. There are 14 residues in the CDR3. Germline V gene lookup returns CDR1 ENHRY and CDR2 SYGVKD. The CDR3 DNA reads TGTGCCATCAGTGAAGGCAGAAGCCAAGAGACCCAGTACTTC. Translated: CAISEGRSQETQYF.

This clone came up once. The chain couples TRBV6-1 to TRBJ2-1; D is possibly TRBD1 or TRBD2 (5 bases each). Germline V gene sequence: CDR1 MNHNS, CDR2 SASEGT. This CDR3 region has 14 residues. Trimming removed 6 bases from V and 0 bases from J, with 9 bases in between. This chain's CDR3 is CASSPGSSYNEQFF. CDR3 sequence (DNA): TGTGCCAGCAGCCCAGGGAGCTCCTACAATGAGCAGTTCTTC.